This T cell receptor (beta chain) stems from a study of T cell responses to AZD1222 COVID-19 vaccine. With regard to this clone: Its specificity is not known.

Regarding the study as a whole: White British donors predominated, females outnumbered males, and clonal diversity was possibly underestimated. Scientists sampled the repertoires only once the peak T cell response had passed. CD4 TCRs associated with vaccination spanned spike, dominating at 160-218 and 743-854.

Repertoires were generated with immunoSEQ multiplex PCR, while TCRdb's copy carries only in-frame clones and drops some. The sample shows about 110,000 clones, nearly 90% of them seen only once. The CDR3 runs 16 residues. CDR1 and CDR2 from the germline V gene are MGHRA and YSYEKL. With 4 bases clipped from V and 9 bases from J, the junction kept 8 bases outside the gene matches. Material: peripheral blood, obtained on day 0 of AZD1222 vaccination. The rearrangement links TRBV4-1 to TRBJ2-1; 14 nucleotides match TRBD2. The TCR comes from an adult in good health. CDR3 protein: CASSPGLAGVKGEQFF. CDR3 sequence (DNA): TGCGCCAGCAGCCCGGGACTAGCGGGAGTTAAGGGTGAGCAGTTCTTC.